This T cell receptor beta chain stems from a study of blood T cell repertoires in COVID-19. The overall study: Samples representing acute and convalescent COVID-19 were sourced from the United States, Italy and Spain. Nucleic acid was either cDNA or gDNA, and it came from T cells, B-cell-depleted T cells, or PBMCs.

After removal of 1 base from V and 7 bases from J, the junction contained 9 bases not matched to a gene. Germline CDR1 reads SEHNR; CDR2 reads FQNEAQ (reference sequence). This CDR3 has 15 residues. Participant-given clinical history determined each cohort assignment. Authors' data handling: Reference gene primer amplification gave nucleated cell count estimates. Using immunoSEQ multiplex PCR, the repertoire was profiled, and TCRdb retains in-frame clones only, with some absent. The V and J calls and clone size were taken over from that table, and D and trimming were inferred from the DNA. Found here are 250,000 or so clones, roughly 89% of them singletons; the top ten hold 2% to 3%.

What was sequenced was PBMCs or T cells enriched from blood (not recorded which). The clonotype comes from a woman in her twenties or thirties with acute COVID-19. V and J are TRBV7-9 and TRBJ1-2, with TRBD1 identical over 7 bases. The CDR3 is CASSLVNPTGTGYTF. CDR3 nucleotides: TGTGCCAGCAGCTTAGTTAATCCGACAGGGACTGGCTACACCTTC. Complete variable domain (other parts from reference TRBV7-9 and TRBJ1-2): DTGVSQNPRHKITKRGQNVTFRCDPISEHNRLYWYRQTLGQGPEFLTYFQNEAQLEKSRLLSDRFSAERPKGSFSTLEIQRTEQGDSAMYLCASSLVNPTGTGYTFGSGTRLTVV.